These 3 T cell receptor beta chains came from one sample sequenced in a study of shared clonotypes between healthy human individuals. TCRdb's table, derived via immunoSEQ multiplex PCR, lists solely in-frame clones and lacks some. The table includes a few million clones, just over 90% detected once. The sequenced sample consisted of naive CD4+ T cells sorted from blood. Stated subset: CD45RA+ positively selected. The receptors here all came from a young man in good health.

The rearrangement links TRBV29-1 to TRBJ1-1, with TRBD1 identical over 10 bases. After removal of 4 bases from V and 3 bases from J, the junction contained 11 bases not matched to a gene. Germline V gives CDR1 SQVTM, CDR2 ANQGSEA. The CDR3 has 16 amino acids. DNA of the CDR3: TGCAGCGTTGGGGGGACAGGGGCACGGCGAGACACTGAAGCTTTCTTT. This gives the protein CSVGGTGARRDTEAFF.

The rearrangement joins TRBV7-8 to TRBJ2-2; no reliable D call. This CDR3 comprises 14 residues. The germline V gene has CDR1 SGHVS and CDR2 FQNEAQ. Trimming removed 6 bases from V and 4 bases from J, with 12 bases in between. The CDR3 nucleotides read TGTGCCAGCAGTCTCCCGTTGGTCACCGGGGAGCTGTTTTTT. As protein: CASSLPLVTGELFF. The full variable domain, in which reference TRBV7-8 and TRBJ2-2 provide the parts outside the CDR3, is GAGVSQSPRYKVAKRGQDVALRCDPISGHVSLFWYQQALGQGPEFLTYFQNEAQLDKSGLPSDRFFAERPEGSVSTLKIQRTQQEDSAVYLCASSLPLVTGELFFGEGSRLTVL.

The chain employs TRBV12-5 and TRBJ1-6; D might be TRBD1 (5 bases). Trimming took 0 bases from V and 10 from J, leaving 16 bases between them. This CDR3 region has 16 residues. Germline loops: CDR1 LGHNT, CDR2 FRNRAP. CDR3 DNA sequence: TGTGCTAGTGGTTTGGTAGGGGACCGAGATGGATCACCCCTCCACTTT. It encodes CASGLVGDRDGSPLHF. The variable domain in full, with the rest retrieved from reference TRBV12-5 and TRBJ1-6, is DARVTQTPRHKVTEMGQEVTMRCQPILGHNTVFWYRQTMMQGLELLAYFRNRAPLDDSGMPKDRFSAEMPDATLATLKIQPSEPRDSAVYFCASGLVGDRDGSPLHFGNGTRLTVT.